Here is one T cell receptor beta chain with its context. Its antigen is undetermined. Each donor was nominally healthy when sampled (though unrecorded immune exposures were likely). This specimen belongs to a study of cytomegalovirus exposure and HLA in healthy donors. Study findings and constraints: The authors reported that TCR beta sequences could predict HLA-A and HLA-B alleles. These predictions were accurate for most subjects in the first cohort. Likely technical artifact: a cluster of highly shared sequence variants.

The PCR made use of 60 Vbeta and 13 Jbeta primers. The table came from immunoSEQ multiplex PCR; TCRdb's copy has only in-frame clones and leaves some out. The sample comprises 110,000 to 150,000 clones, more than 70% of which are singletons, and approximately 2% rests with the top ten. Trimming removed 6 bases from V and 3 bases from J; junction bases left unmatched: 12. The CDR3 is made up of 16 amino acids. Germline V CDR1 and CDR2: MDHEN, SYDVKM. Sequences were obtained from PBMCs. The chain recombines TRBV28 with TRBJ1-1; 8 positions agree with TRBD1. This receptor was identified in a woman aged 40-49 years in good health and CMV-seronegative. The CDR3 here is CASSLGWTGTDTEAFF. The CDR3 coding sequence is TGTGCCAGCAGCCTTGGGTGGACAGGGACGGACACTGAAGCTTTCTTT.